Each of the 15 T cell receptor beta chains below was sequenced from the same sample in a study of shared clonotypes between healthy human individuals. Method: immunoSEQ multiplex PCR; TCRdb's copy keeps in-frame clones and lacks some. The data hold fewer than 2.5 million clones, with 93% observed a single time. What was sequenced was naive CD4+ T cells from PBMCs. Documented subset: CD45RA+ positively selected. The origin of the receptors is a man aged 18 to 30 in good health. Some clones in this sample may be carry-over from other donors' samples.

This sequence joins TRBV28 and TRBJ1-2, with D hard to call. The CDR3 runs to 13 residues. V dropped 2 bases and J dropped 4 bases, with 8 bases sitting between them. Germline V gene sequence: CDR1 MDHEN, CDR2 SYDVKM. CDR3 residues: CASSLQLGYGYTF. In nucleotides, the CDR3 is TGTGCCAGCAGTTTACAGTTGGGCTATGGCTACACCTTC.

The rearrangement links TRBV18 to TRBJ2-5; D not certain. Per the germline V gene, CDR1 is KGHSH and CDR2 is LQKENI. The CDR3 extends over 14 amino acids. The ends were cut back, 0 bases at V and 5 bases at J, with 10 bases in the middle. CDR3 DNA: TGTGCCAGCTCACCACCTGAGCTCAGGGAGACCCAGTACTTC. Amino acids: CASSPPELRETQYF.

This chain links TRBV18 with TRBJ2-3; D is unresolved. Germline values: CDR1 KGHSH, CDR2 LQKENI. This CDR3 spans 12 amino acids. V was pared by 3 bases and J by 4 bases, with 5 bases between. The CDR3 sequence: CASSPFPDTQYF. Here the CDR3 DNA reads TGTGCCAGCTCACCTTTCCCAGATACGCAGTATTTT. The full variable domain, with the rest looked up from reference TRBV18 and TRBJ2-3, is NAGVMQNPRHLVRRRGQEARLRCSPMKGHSHVYWYRQLPEEGLKFMVYLQKENIIDESGMPKERFSAEFPKEGPSILRIQQVVRGDSAAYFCASSPFPDTQYFGPGTRLTVL.

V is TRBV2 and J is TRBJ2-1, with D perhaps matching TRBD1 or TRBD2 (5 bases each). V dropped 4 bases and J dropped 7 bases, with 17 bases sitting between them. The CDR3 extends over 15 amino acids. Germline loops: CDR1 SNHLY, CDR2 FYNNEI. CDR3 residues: CASSVGQGKRNEQFF. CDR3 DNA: TGTGCCAGCAGTGTCGGGCAGGGTAAGCGGAATGAGCAGTTCTTC.

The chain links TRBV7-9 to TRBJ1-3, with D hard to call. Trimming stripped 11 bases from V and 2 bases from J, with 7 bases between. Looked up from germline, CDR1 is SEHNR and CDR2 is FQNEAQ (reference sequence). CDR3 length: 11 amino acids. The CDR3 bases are TGTGCCTCCGCCCCTGGAAACACCATATATTTT. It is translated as CASAPGNTIYF.

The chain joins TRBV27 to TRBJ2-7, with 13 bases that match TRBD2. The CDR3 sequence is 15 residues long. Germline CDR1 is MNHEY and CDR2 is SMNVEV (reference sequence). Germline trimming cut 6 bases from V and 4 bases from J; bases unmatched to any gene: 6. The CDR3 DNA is TGTGCCAGCAGCAAACTAGCGGGAGGGAGTTACGAGCAGTACTTC. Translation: CASSKLAGGSYEQYF.

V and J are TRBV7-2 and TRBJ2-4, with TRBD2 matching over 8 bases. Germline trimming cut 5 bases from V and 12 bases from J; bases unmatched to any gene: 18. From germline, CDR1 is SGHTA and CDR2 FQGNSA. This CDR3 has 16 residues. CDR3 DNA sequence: TGTGCCAGCAGCCCGTCCGGGACTAGACGCCTAAGTAGTCAGTACTTC. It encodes CASSPSGTRRLSSQYF.

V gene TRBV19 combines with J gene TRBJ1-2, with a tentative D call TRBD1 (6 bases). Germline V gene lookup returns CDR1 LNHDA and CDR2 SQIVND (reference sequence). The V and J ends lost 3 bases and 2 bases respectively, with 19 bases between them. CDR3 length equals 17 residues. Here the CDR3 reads CASSIRSDRVPNYGYTF. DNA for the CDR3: TGTGCCAGTAGTATTAGGTCGGACAGAGTACCAAACTATGGCTACACCTTC. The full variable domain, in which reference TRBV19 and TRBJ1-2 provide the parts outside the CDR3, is DGGITQSPKYLFRKEGQNVTLSCEQNLNHDAMYWYRQDPGQGLRLIYYSQIVNDFQKGDIAEGYSVSREKKESFPLTVTSAQKNPTAFYLCASSIRSDRVPNYGYTFGSGTRLTVV.

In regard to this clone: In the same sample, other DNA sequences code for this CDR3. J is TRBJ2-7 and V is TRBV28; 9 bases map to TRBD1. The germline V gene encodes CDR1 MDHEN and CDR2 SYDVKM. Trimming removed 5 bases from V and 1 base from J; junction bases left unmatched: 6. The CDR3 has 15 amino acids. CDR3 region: CASSAPGQGSYEQYF. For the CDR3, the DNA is TGTGCCAGCAGTGCTCCGGGACAGGGATCCTACGAGCAGTACTTC.

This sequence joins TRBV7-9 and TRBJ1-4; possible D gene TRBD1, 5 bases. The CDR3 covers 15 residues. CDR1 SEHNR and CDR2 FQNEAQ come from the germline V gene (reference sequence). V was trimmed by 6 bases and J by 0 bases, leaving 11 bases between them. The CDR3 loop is CASSLRTTTNEKLFF. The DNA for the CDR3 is TGTGCCAGCAGTTTACGGACAACAACTAATGAAAAACTGTTTTTT.

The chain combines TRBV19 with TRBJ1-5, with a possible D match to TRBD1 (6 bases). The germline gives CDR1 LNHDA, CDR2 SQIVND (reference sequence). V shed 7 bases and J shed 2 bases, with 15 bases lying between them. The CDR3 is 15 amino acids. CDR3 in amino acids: CASTQGTSGNQPQHF. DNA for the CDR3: TGTGCCAGTACTCAGGGGACCTCGGGCAATCAGCCCCAGCATTTT.

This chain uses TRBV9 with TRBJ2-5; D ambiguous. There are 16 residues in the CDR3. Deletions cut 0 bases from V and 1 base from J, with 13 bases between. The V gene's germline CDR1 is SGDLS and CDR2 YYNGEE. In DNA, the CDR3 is TGTGCCAGCAGCGTAGTAGGACGTTTAGGCCAAGAGACCCAGTACTTC. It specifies CASSVVGRLGQETQYF. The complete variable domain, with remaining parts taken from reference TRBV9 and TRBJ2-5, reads DSGVTQTPKHLITATGQRVTLRCSPRSGDLSVYWYQQSLDQGLQFLIQYYNGEERAKGNILERFSAQQFPDLHSELNLSSLELGDSALYFCASSVVGRLGQETQYFGPGTRLLVL.

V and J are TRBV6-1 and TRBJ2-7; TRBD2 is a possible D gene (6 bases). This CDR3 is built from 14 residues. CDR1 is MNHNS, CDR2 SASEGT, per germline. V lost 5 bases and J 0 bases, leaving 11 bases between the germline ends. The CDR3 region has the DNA TGTGCCAGCAGTCGGGGGAGCTTCTCCTACGAGCAGTACTTC. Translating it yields CASSRGSFSYEQYF.

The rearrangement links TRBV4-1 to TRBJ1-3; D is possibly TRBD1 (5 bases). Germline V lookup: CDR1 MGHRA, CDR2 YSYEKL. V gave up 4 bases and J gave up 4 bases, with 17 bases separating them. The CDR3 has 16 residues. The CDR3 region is CASSPIPRATGNTIYF. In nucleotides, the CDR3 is TGCGCCAGCAGCCCGATACCCAGGGCAACGGGAAACACCATATATTTT.

CDR3 sequence: CAWSALRTTNEKLFF. The DNA for the CDR3 is TGTGCCTGGAGTGCTCTTCGAACAACTAATGAAAAACTGTTTTTT. The chain has TRBV30 and TRBJ1-4, with unresolved D. Trimming removed 1 base from V and 0 bases from J, with 9 bases in between. Germline values: CDR1 GTSNPN, CDR2 SVGIG (reference sequence). The CDR3 contains 15 residues.